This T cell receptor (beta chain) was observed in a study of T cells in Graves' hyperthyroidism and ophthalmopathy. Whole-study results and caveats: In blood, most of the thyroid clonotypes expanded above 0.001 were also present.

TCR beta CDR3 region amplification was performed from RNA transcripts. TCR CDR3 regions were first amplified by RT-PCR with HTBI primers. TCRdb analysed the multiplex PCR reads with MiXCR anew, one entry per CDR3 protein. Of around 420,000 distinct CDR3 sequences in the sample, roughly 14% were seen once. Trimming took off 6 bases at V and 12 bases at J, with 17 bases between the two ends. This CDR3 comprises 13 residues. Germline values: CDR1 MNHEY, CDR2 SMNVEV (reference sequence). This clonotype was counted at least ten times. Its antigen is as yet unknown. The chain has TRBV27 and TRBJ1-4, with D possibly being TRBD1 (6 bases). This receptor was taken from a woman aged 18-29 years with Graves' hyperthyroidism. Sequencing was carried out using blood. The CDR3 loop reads CASSFEGGLELFF. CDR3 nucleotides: TGTGCCAGCAGCTTTGAGGGGGGGTTGGAACTGTTTTTT.